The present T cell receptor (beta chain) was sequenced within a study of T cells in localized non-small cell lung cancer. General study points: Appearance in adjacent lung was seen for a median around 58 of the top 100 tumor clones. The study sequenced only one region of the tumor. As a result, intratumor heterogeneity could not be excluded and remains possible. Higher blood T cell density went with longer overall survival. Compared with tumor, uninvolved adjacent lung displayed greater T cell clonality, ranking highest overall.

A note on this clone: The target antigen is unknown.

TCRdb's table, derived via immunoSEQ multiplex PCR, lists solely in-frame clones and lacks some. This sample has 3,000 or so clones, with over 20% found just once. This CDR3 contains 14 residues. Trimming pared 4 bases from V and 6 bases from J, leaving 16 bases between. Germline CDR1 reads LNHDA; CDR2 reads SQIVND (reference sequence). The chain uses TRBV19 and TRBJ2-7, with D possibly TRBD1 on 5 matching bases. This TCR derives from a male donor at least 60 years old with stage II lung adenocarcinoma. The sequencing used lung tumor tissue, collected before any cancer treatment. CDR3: CASSTIGMTAEQYF. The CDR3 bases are TGTGCCAGTAGTACGATTGGAATGACAGCCGAGCAGTACTTC.